This T cell receptor beta chain derives from a study of PD-L1 blockade in urothelial cancer listed by TCRdb under 2017. In the study overall: Therapy was started at some point between 2012 and 2014 for all patients, and atezolizumab 1,200 mg was administered intravenously every 3 weeks. Blood samples were analyzed at two time points: 3 weeks after treatment start (second dose) and 6 weeks after treatment start. An exploratory multi-omic analysis was conducted of the somatic, immune and clinical correlates of response to PD-L1 blockade with atezolizumab in urothelial cancer. In the same patients, pretreatment tumors underwent whole exome sequencing and RNA sequencing in addition to TCR sequencing. Blood samples yielded a median of around 130,000 T cells and around 83,000 unique TCRs, with median clonality 0.080. About 90% of the 29 patients were identified as males with urothelial cancer of bladder origin, and a prior smoking history was reported by 18 of 29 patients. Nine or ten patients reached durable clinical benefit, while about 20 patients did not. Pretreatment tumor samples and matched peripheral blood, collected serially before and after atezolizumab treatment, underwent TCR sequencing. Pretreatment blood TCR-seq was available for about 28 patients, at least one posttreatment blood collection was obtained for some 24 patients, and tumor TCR-seq was available for some 24 patients. Durable clinical benefit meant progression-free survival longer than 6 months, and TCR features were also tested against progression-free and overall survival. Patients had an ECOG performance status of 0 or 1 and had received between 0 and 3 prior chemotherapy regimens.

CDR1 KGHSH and CDR2 LQKENI were looked up in the germline V gene. The germline V end is reduced by 3 bases and the J end by 10 bases; junction bases left unmatched: 7. From its cysteine to its phenylalanine, the CDR3 spans 15 amino acids. Only CDR3 DNA is held: 45 bases, read in frame from base 1. Notes on this clone: Its target antigen remains unknown. Per-base qualities were not stored, and no clone one base away is much larger.

The label giving this sample's time point can be read as: pretreatment peripheral blood. A total of some 30 patients with locally advanced or metastatic urothelial carcinoma, treated at Memorial Sloan Kettering on a trial protocol, made up the cohort. Peripheral blood mononuclear cells were collected pretreatment and during treatment, with between 1 and 8 total time points per patient. The Qiagen DNeasy Blood extraction kit was used to purify genomic DNA from total PBMCs and from tumor samples. PBMCs were collected pretreatment and during treatment and were isolated and stored as previously described. Points the paper makes about the study in general: Improved progression-free and overall survival was associated with having pretreatment peripheral blood TCR clonality below the median. Among patients with durable benefit, tumor-associated TCR clones showed greater expansion in peripheral blood 3 weeks after treatment started (n ≈ 23, p = 0.022). Small sample size (n of about 30) and many exploratory analyses mean the results are intended to be hypothesis-generating.

Each PCR received spiked-in synthetic TCR analog templates so that absolute template abundance could be estimated from read counts. Using the immunoSEQ assay, TCRbeta CDR3 regions were amplified from genomic DNA with bias-controlled V and J gene primers. Sequencing of rearranged TCRbeta segments was done at approximately 20X coverage. The authors' pipeline ran thus. Sequencing errors were corrected by clustering, and CDR3s were annotated against IMGT so that V, D and J genes could be assigned. Downstream analyses used only productive TCRbeta rearrangements and left out out-of-frame or stop-codon sequences. To compute clonality, Shannon entropy was normalized by the log of the number of unique productive sequences and then subtracted from one. Fisher's exact test with Benjamini-Hochberg correction, using a cutoff of adjusted p below 0.01, was how clones that differed between time points or between blood and tumor were identified. Imported from immuneACCESS, the table was reduced by TCRdb to in-frame sequences with V and J called. These copies leave out some clones; in studies compared against another copy, an unresolved V gene accounts for under half, and the cause of the remainder is not known. V, J and clone size were drawn from that table, and D and trimming were deduced from the DNA. The sample has almost 90,000 clones on record, roughly 84% of them singletons. The ten most abundant clones make up approximately 2% of the sample.

The input for sequencing was PBMCs, taken around atezolizumab (anti-PD-L1) treatment. This receptor was obtained from a man aged 55-75 years with urothelial cancer. The sequence joins TRBV18 to TRBJ1-6, with 9 central nucleotides matching TRBD1. The DNA sequence is as follows: TGTGCCAGCTCACCCGGGGACAGGGTATACTCACCCCTCCACTTT. Its protein is CASSPGDRVYSPLHF. With all but the CDR3 taken from the reference TRBV18 and TRBJ1-6 genes, the full variable domain is: NAGVMQNPRHLVRRRGQEARLRCSPMKGHSHVYWYRQLPEEGLKFMVYLQKENIIDESGMPKERFSAEFPKEGPSILRIQQVVRGDSAAYFCASSPGDRVYSPLHFGNGTRLTVT.